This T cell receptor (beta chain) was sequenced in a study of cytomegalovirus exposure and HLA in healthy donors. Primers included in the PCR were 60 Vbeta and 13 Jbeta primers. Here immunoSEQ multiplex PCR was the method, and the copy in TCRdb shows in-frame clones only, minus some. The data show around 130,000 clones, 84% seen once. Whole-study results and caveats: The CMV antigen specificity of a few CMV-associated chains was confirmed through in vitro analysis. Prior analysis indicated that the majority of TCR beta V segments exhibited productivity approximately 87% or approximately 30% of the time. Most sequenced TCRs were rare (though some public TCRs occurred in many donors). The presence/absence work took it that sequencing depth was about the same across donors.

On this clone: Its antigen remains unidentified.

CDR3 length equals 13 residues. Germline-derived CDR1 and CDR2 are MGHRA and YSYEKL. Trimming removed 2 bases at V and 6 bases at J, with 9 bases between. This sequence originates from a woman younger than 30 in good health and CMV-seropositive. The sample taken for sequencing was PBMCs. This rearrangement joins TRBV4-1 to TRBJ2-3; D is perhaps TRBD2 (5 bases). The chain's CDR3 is CASSQLAMDTQYF. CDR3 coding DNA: TGCGCCAGCAGCCAACTAGCAATGGATACGCAGTATTTT.